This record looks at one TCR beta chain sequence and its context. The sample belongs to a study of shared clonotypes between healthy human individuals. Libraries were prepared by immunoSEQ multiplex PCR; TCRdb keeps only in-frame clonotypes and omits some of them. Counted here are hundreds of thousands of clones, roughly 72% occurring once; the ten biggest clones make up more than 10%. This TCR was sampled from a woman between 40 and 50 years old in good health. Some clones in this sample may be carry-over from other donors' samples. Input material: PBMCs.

The CDR3 bases are TGCGCCAGCAGGCAACTAGCGGGAGGTAGTGGGGAGACCCAGTACTTC. Encoded protein: CASRQLAGGSGETQYF. The V gene is TRBV4-1, the J gene TRBJ2-5; TRBD2 matches at 12 bases. The ends lost 6 bases at V and 5 bases at J; junction bases unmatched: 10. Germline V lookup: CDR1 MGHRA, CDR2 YSYEKL. The CDR3 loop spans 16 amino acids.